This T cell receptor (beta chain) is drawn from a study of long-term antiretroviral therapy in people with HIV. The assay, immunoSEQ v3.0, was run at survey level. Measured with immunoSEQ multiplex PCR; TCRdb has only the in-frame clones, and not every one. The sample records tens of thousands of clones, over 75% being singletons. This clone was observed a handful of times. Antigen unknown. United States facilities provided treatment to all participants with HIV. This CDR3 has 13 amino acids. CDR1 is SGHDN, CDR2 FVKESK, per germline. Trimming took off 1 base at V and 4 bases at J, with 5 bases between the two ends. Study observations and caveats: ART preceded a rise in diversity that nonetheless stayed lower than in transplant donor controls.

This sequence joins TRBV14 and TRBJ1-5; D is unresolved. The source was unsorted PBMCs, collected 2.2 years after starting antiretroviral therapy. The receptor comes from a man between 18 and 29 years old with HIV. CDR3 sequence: CASSQAGNQPQHF. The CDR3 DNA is TGTGCCAGCAGCCAAGCCGGGAATCAGCCCCAGCATTTT.